Each of the 29 T cell receptor beta chains below was sequenced from the same sample in a study of cytomegalovirus exposure and HLA in healthy donors. Sequencing used immunoSEQ multiplex PCR; TCRdb keeps in-frame clones, though not all of them. Among under 150,000 clones, around nine tenths were seen once, and the ten largest hold around 10%. Sequencing used PBMCs. Receptors were obtained from a man younger than 35 in good health and CMV-seropositive.

This chain joins TRBV20-1 and TRBJ1-1; no firm D call. Germline CDR1 DFQATT, CDR2 SNEGSKA (reference sequence). This CDR3 contains 11 residues. V shed 4 bases and J shed 7 bases, with 10 bases lying between them. The CDR3 DNA sequence: TGCAGTGCTACGCGGGCCATTGAAGCTTTCTTT. Protein sequence: CSATRAIEAFF.

The rearrangement joins TRBV4-1 to TRBJ2-2; 10 bases line up with TRBD1. The length of the CDR3 is 19 residues. Germline-derived CDR1 and CDR2 are MGHRA and YSYEKL. The trim removed 3 bases at V and 1 base at J, leaving 11 bases unmatched. CDR3 sequence reads: CASSQSLLGQGGNTGELFF. The CDR3 nucleotides read TGCGCCAGCAGCCAGTCGTTACTAGGACAGGGGGGGAACACCGGGGAGCTGTTTTTT.

This rearrangement joins TRBV7-9 to TRBJ1-2, with TRBD1 as a possible D gene (6 bases). This CDR3 region has 16 residues. The V end lost 5 bases, the J end lost 8 bases, and 24 bases lay between the germline ends. Germline CDR1 reads SEHNR; CDR2 reads FQNEAQ (reference sequence). This chain's CDR3 is CASSRVATGKEGGYTF. DNA of the CDR3: TGTGCCAGCAGCCGAGTCGCGACAGGTAAAGAAGGCGGCTACACCTTC.

The V gene is TRBV7-6, the J gene TRBJ2-1; 11 bases fit TRBD2. Germline trimming cut 3 bases from V and 7 bases from J; bases unmatched to any gene: 8. This CDR3 has 16 amino acids. From germline, CDR1 is SGHVS and CDR2 FNYEAQ. The CDR3 DNA reads as TGTGCCAGCAGCTTCAAAACTAGCGGGAGAGGGAATGAGCAGTTCTTC. Its protein product is CASSFKTSGRGNEQFF.

The chain links TRBV9 to TRBJ1-4; TRBD1 matches 7 bases. J gave up 6 bases and V 4 bases, and 6 bases lay outside the gene matches. Germline CDR1 reads SGDLS; CDR2 reads YYNGEE. This CDR3 region has 14 residues. CDR3 amino acids: CASSQGQLDEKLFF. CDR3 coding DNA: TGTGCCAGCAGCCAGGGACAGCTTGATGAAAAACTGTTTTTT.

The chain is built from TRBV19 and TRBJ1-6; 9 bases agree with TRBD1. The length of the CDR3 is 15 residues. In germline, CDR1 is LNHDA, CDR2 SQIVND (reference sequence). J gave up 7 bases and V 3 bases, and 4 bases lay outside the gene matches. As DNA, the CDR3 is TGTGCCAGTAGTATCGGGACAGGGCGAAATTCACCCCTCCACTTT. Translation: CASSIGTGRNSPLHF.

The V and J genes are TRBV6-5 and TRBJ1-6; no clear D gene. Per germline, CDR1 MNHEY and CDR2 SVGAGI. The CDR3 totals 13 residues. V lost 6 bases and J 5 bases, leaving 8 bases between the germline ends. This CDR3 reads CASRWGDNSPLHF. In DNA form, the CDR3 reads TGTGCCAGCAGATGGGGAGATAATTCACCCCTCCACTTT.

This chain joins TRBV6-1 and TRBJ2-7, with 7 bases matching TRBD1. The CDR3 runs 15 residues. Germline CDR1 reads MNHNS; CDR2 reads SASEGT. V dropped 6 bases and J dropped 4; count of bases not matched to a gene: 12. The CDR3 bases are TGTGCCAGCAGACTCCCAATCGACAGGGCTTACGAGCAGTACTTC. This encodes CASRLPIDRAYEQYF.

The V and J genes are TRBV27 and TRBJ1-5; maybe TRBD1 (5 bases). V lost 5 bases and J lost 5, with 19 bases in between. CDR3 length: 16 amino acids. Germline lookup yields CDR1 MNHEY and CDR2 SMNVEV (reference sequence). CDR3 sequence reads: CASSPKGNLGDQPQHF. CDR3 DNA: TGTGCCAGCAGTCCCAAGGGGAATCTTGGGGATCAGCCCCAGCATTTT.

V gene TRBV11-3 combines with J gene TRBJ2-1; 10 positions agree with TRBD2. V dropped 1 base and J dropped 4; count of bases not matched to a gene: 1. The CDR3 sequence is 15 residues long. The germline V gene encodes CDR1 SGHNT and CDR2 YENEEA. In DNA, the CDR3 is TGTGCCAGCAGCTTAGTACTAGCGGGATACAATGAGCAGTTCTTC. It is translated as CASSLVLAGYNEQFF. The full variable domain, its missing parts supplied by reference TRBV11-3 and TRBJ2-1, is EAGVVQSPRYKIIEKKQPVAFWCNPISGHNTLYWYLQNLGQGPELLIRYENEEAVDDSQLPKDRFSAERLKGVDSTLKIQPAELGDSAVYLCASSLVLAGYNEQFFGPGTRLTVL.

This chain uses TRBV7-9 with TRBJ1-6; possible D gene TRBD1, 6 bases. CDR3 size: 13 residues. V was pared by 5 bases and J by 8 bases, with 10 bases between. Germline CDR1 SEHNR, CDR2 FQNEAQ (reference sequence). The CDR3 loop is CASSTGQYSPLHF. The CDR3 bases are TGTGCCAGCAGCACCGGACAGTATTCACCCCTCCACTTT.

The gene calls are TRBV7-8 and TRBJ2-7; a weak D match, TRBD1 (8 bases). The ends were cut back, 5 bases at V and 2 bases at J, with 13 bases in the middle. Germline loops: CDR1 SGHVS, CDR2 FQNEAQ. The CDR3 is 14 amino acids. The CDR3 region is CASSRQGTTYEQYF. Here the CDR3 DNA reads TGTGCCAGCAGCAGACAGGGGACTACCTACGAGCAGTACTTC.

The rearrangement joins TRBV5-1 to TRBJ2-7, with D hard to call. Between the trimmed V and J ends, which lost 4 bases and 10 bases, there was a span of 18 bases. CDR1 is SGHRS and CDR2 is YFSETQ in the germline V gene. The CDR3 totals 13 residues. The CDR3 DNA reads TGCGCCAGCAGCGACGTAGCACGACGAAGCCAGTACTTC. Translated, it gives CASSDVARRSQYF.

The V gene is TRBV5-1, the J gene TRBJ2-1, with TRBD2 matching 14 bases. This CDR3 is built from 15 residues. CDR1 and CDR2 from the germline V gene are SGHRS and YFSETQ. Trimming at V came to 4 bases and at J to 6 bases, leaving 3 bases not matched to a gene. DNA of the CDR3: TGCGCCAGCAGCCAAGGGACTAGCGGGAGCAATGAGCAGTTCTTC. This codes for CASSQGTSGSNEQFF. Complete variable domain (other parts from reference TRBV5-1 and TRBJ2-1): KAGVTQTPRYLIKTRGQQVTLSCSPISGHRSVSWYQQTPGQGLQFLFEYFSETQRNKGNFPGRFSGRQFSNSRSEMNVSTLELGDSALYLCASSQGTSGSNEQFFGPGTRLTVL.

Only one count was recorded for this clone. The chain carries TRBV5-6 and TRBJ1-2; perhaps TRBD1 as D (5 bases). Trimming took 2 bases from V and 4 from J, leaving 18 bases between them. The CDR3 is made up of 16 amino acids. CDR1 and CDR2 (germline): SGHDT, YYEEEE. The CDR3 DNA reads TGTGCCAGCAGCTTAAGTGTTGGCGGTGGGGCCTATGGCTACACCTTC. It yields the protein CASSLSVGGGAYGYTF.

The chain couples TRBV29-1 to TRBJ2-2, with 13 positions matching TRBD2. V gave up 4 bases and J gave up 5 bases; unmatched junction bases: 4. CDR1 and CDR2 from the germline V gene are SQVTM and ANQGSEA. The length of the CDR3 is 15 residues. CDR3 DNA: TGCAGCGTTGTGACGGGACTAGCGGGGACCGGGGAGCTGTTTTTT. This encodes CSVVTGLAGTGELFF.

The genes are TRBV27 and TRBJ2-5; 11 nucleotides agree with TRBD2. The CDR3 has 15 residues. With V trimmed by 3 bases and J by 5 bases, 5 bases remained unmatched. CDR1 is MNHEY, CDR2 SMNVEV, per germline (reference sequence). CDR3 region: CASSFLAGGEETQYF. DNA for the CDR3: TGTGCCAGCAGTTTCCTAGCGGGGGGTGAGGAGACCCAGTACTTC.

The V call is TRBV9, the J call TRBJ2-3; tentatively, D is TRBD2 (7 bases). The germline V gene encodes CDR1 SGDLS and CDR2 YYNGEE. This CDR3 contains 16 residues. With 2 bases removed from V and 3 bases from J, the gap between germline ends came to 16 bases. The CDR3 loop is CASSVTGGQGTDTQYF. The CDR3 DNA reads TGTGCCAGCAGCGTTACCGGGGGGCAGGGGACAGATACGCAGTATTTT.

This clone was observed a single time. The chain has TRBV18 and TRBJ1-4; tentative D call: TRBD1 (6 bases). In germline, CDR1 is KGHSH, CDR2 LQKENI. This CDR3 comprises 15 residues. The ends were cut back, 5 bases at V and 7 bases at J, with 17 bases in the middle. The CDR3, as DNA: TGTGCCAGCTCAAGCAAAACAGGGCTTGGTGAAAAACTGTTTTTT. It is translated as CASSSKTGLGEKLFF. The complete variable domain, with remaining parts taken from reference TRBV18 and TRBJ1-4, reads NAGVMQNPRHLVRRRGQEARLRCSPMKGHSHVYWYRQLPEEGLKFMVYLQKENIIDESGMPKERFSAEFPKEGPSILRIQQVVRGDSAAYFCASSSKTGLGEKLFFGSGTQLSVL.

The genes are TRBV30 and TRBJ2-5; D is uncertain. Germline CDR1 GTSNPN, CDR2 SVGIG (reference sequence). This CDR3 region has 13 residues. Trimming removed 3 bases at V and 4 bases at J, with 12 bases between. CDR3 amino acids: CAWSAQRVETQYF. The CDR3 DNA sequence: TGTGCCTGGAGCGCACAACGGGTAGAGACCCAGTACTTC.

This rearrangement joins TRBV2 to TRBJ1-5; possibly TRBD1 for D (5 bases). The germline gives CDR1 SNHLY, CDR2 FYNNEI. The length of the CDR3 is 13 residues. V was pared by 0 bases and J by 13 bases, with 13 bases between. The CDR3 sequence: CASSEATRVGQHF. For the CDR3, the DNA is TGTGCCAGCAGTGAAGCAACCAGGGTTGGACAGCATTTT.

J is TRBJ2-2 and V is TRBV4-2; 13 bases fit TRBD2. V was pared by 2 bases and J by 0 bases, with 6 bases of the junction left unmatched. This CDR3 is built from 19 residues. Germline CDR1 LGHNA, CDR2 YNFKEQ. CDR3 DNA: TGTGCCAGCAGCCAACAACTAGCGGGGGGGCCCGCGAACACCGGGGAGCTGTTTTTT. It specifies CASSQQLAGGPANTGELFF.

The chain combines TRBV6-1 with TRBJ2-1; D may be TRBD2 (6 bases). CDR3 length: 11 residues. Trimming removed 7 bases from V and 14 bases from J, with 15 bases in between. CDR1 and CDR2 from the germline V gene are MNHNS and SASEGT. CDR3 sequence reads: CASKGRPQEFF. DNA of the CDR3: TGTGCCAGCAAGGGGAGGCCTCAGGAGTTCTTC.

The V call is TRBV5-4, the J call TRBJ2-7; weak D call: TRBD2 (6 bases). This CDR3 comprises 15 residues. V was shortened by 0 bases and J by 0 bases, with 10 bases between the two germline ends. Germline CDR1 reads SGHNT; CDR2 reads YYREEE (reference sequence). Here the CDR3 DNA reads TGTGCCAGCAGCTTGGATATGGGAGGCTCCTACGAGCAGTACTTC. Protein product: CASSLDMGGSYEQYF.

The CDR3 sequence is CASSLEVQTNEQFF. In DNA form, the CDR3 reads TGTGCCAGCAGCTTAGAGGTACAGACCAATGAGCAGTTCTTC. The chain carries TRBV7-9 and TRBJ2-1, with D unresolved. V lost 1 base, J lost 6 bases, and 10 bases lay in between. The germline gives CDR1 SEHNR, CDR2 FQNEAQ (reference sequence). The CDR3 is 14 amino acids.

The chain has TRBV5-1 and TRBJ2-3; no clear D gene. Germline CDR1 is SGHRS and CDR2 is YFSETQ. V lost 1 base, J lost 2 bases, and 8 bases lay in between. The CDR3 length is 14 residues. The CDR3 DNA is TGCGCCAGCAGCTTGACCGCAGTCACAGATACGCAGTATTTT. It translates to CASSLTAVTDTQYF.

The gene calls are TRBV30 and TRBJ2-5; 8 positions agree with TRBD1. With V trimmed by 4 bases and J by 5 bases, 9 bases remained unmatched. Germline CDR1 GTSNPN, CDR2 SVGIG (reference sequence). The length of the CDR3 is 14 residues. CDR3 region: CAWKWGRGRETQYF. The CDR3, as DNA: TGTGCCTGGAAATGGGGCAGGGGGCGGGAGACCCAGTACTTC.

The CDR3 DNA sequence: TGTGCCAGCAGTGAATGGGACTCGGAGGCCAACGTCCTGACTTTC. Encoded protein: CASSEWDSEANVLTF. This chain connects TRBV2 to TRBJ2-6; D may be TRBD2 (6 bases). The CDR3 is made up of 15 amino acids. Germline CDR1 and CDR2: SNHLY and FYNNEI. Trimming cost V 2 bases and J 6 bases, with 11 bases left between them.

The chain uses TRBV7-8 and TRBJ1-1; D gene ambiguous. The CDR3 is 16 amino acids. V gave up 5 bases and J gave up 6 bases, with 22 bases separating them. Germline V gene sequence: CDR1 SGHVS, CDR2 FQNEAQ. The CDR3 is CASSNRGSLGNPEAFF. CDR3 sequence (DNA): TGTGCCAGCAGCAACAGAGGGTCCCTTGGGAATCCTGAAGCTTTCTTT. Combining the CDR3 with reference TRBV7-8 and TRBJ1-1 gives the whole variable domain GAGVSQSPRYKVAKRGQDVALRCDPISGHVSLFWYQQALGQGPEFLTYFQNEAQLDKSGLPSDRFFAERPEGSVSTLKIQRTQQEDSAVYLCASSNRGSLGNPEAFFGQGTRLTVV.